This entry lists 12 T cell receptor beta chains sequenced from one sample in a study of blood T cell repertoires in COVID-19. Here immunoSEQ multiplex PCR was the method, and the copy in TCRdb shows in-frame clones only, minus some. The sample holds roughly 150,000 clones, approximately 90% seen once. The specimen sequenced was peripheral blood. The receptor set was obtained from a woman aged 80 or older with acute or convalescent COVID-19.

Only one count was recorded for this clone. V is TRBV5-4 and J is TRBJ1-2; 7 nucleotides align to TRBD1. With V trimmed by 2 bases and J by 2 bases, 3 bases remained unmatched. This CDR3 has 14 amino acids. The germline CDR1 and CDR2 sequences are SGHNT and YYREEE (reference sequence). Here the CDR3 reads CASSFNRGNYGYTF. The DNA of the CDR3 is TGTGCCAGCAGCTTTAACAGGGGAAACTATGGCTACACCTTC.

The chain employs TRBV29-1 and TRBJ2-5, with D possibly being TRBD2 (5 bases). CDR3 length: 12 amino acids. With 3 bases removed from V and 2 bases from J, the gap between germline ends came to 7 bases. Germline V lookup: CDR1 SQVTM, CDR2 ANQGSEA. CDR3 in amino acids: CSVDEGQETQYF. Here the CDR3 DNA reads TGCAGCGTTGATGAGGGTCAAGAGACCCAGTACTTC.

The gene calls are TRBV5-1 and TRBJ2-3; 11 positions match TRBD2. J was trimmed by 4 bases and V by 2 bases; bases with no gene match: 9. Germline V CDR1 and CDR2: SGHRS, YFSETQ. The CDR3 consists of 17 residues. CDR3 in DNA: TGCGCCAGCAGCTTAGAACTTCTAGCGGGGGGCCCAGATACGCAGTATTTT. This gives the protein CASSLELLAGGPDTQYF.

V gene TRBV5-1 combines with J gene TRBJ2-1; TRBD2 matches 10 bases. V lost 4 bases to trimming and J lost 2 bases; unmatched junction nucleotides: 6. The CDR3 is 16 residues long. Per germline, CDR1 SGHRS and CDR2 YFSETQ. The CDR3 here is CASSPQAGGAYNEQFF. In DNA form, the CDR3 reads TGCGCCAGCAGCCCTCAAGCGGGGGGGGCCTACAATGAGCAGTTCTTC.

The rearrangement uses TRBV5-8 and TRBJ1-2; D is unresolved. Trimming removed 4 bases from V and 2 bases from J, with 15 bases in between. The CDR3 runs to 15 residues. The germline V gene has CDR1 SGHTS and CDR2 YDEGEE. The CDR3 nucleotides read TGTGCCAGCAGCCAGACTCGGGGTCCCAACTATGGCTACACCTTC. This translates into CASSQTRGPNYGYTF.

The gene calls are TRBV7-3 and TRBJ1-1; no reliable D call. With 3 bases removed from V and 4 bases from J, the gap between germline ends came to 9 bases. The CDR3 sequence is 13 residues long. Per germline, CDR1 SGHTA and CDR2 FQGTGA. In DNA, the CDR3 is TGTGCCAGCAGCTTGAGGTTGGCCACTGAAGCTTTCTTT. Translation gives CASSLRLATEAFF.

The V call is TRBV3-1 (or the pseudogene TRBV3-2), the J call TRBJ1-1; TRBD1 matches at 7 bases. The germline CDR1 and CDR2 sequences are LGHDT and YNNKEL (reference sequence). This CDR3 is built from 13 residues. The V and J ends lost 5 bases and 5 bases, in that order; junction bases with no gene match: 5. CDR3 loop: CASSRQGGTEAFF. As DNA, the CDR3 is TGTGCCAGCAGCAGACAGGGTGGGACTGAAGCTTTCTTT.

The J gene is TRBJ1-2, the V gene TRBV10-3, with a tentative D call TRBD1 (5 bases). The CDR3 is 11 residues long. Per the germline V gene, CDR1 is ENHRY and CDR2 is SYGVKD. Trimming cost V 2 bases and J 12 bases, with 10 bases left between them. CDR3 sequence: CAISEGRVHTF. Here the CDR3 DNA reads TGTGCCATCAGTGAGGGCAGGGTCCACACCTTC.

V is TRBV5-6 and J is TRBJ1-2, with 11 bases lining up with TRBD1. Germline CDR1 is SGHDT and CDR2 is YYEEEE. V shed 4 bases and J 7 bases; nucleotides not matched to a gene: 9. This CDR3 has 15 amino acids. The CDR3 sequence is CASSDSGTGGFGYTF. In DNA form, the CDR3 reads TGTGCCAGCAGCGATTCCGGGACAGGGGGTTTTGGCTACACCTTC. Based on the CDR3 plus reference TRBV5-6 and TRBJ1-2, the full variable domain is DAGVTQSPTHLIKTRGQQVTLRCSPKSGHDTVSWYQQALGQGPQFIFQYYEEEERQRGNFPDRFSGHQFPNYSSELNVNALLLGDSALYLCASSDSGTGGFGYTFGSGTRLTVV.

Concerning this clone: At the DNA level, this CDR3 is encoded by other sequences in the same sample as well. The CDR3 DNA reads TGTGCCAGCAGTGAGGGACAGGGGGTAACTGAAGCTTTCTTT. Encoded protein: CASSEGQGVTEAFF. The chain uses TRBV6-1 and TRBJ1-1, with 11 bases matching TRBD1. Trimming cost V 3 bases and J 5 bases; bases outside gene matches: 2. Germline values: CDR1 MNHNS, CDR2 SASEGT. This CDR3 is 14 amino acids long.

The genes are TRBV4-2 and TRBJ1-2; D gene ambiguous. This CDR3 is built from 15 residues. V was pared by 0 bases and J by 0 bases, with 8 bases between. CDR1 is LGHNA, CDR2 YNFKEQ, per germline. CDR3 DNA sequence: TGTGCCAGCAGCCAAGATCTCGGGGCTAACTATGGCTACACCTTC. This gives the protein CASSQDLGANYGYTF.

The CDR3 nucleotides are TGCGCCAGCAGCTTGACAGGGGGTGGCGAAAAACTGTTTTTT. As protein: CASSLTGGGEKLFF. The genes are TRBV5-1 and TRBJ1-4; 8 nucleotides match TRBD1. CDR1 SGHRS and CDR2 YFSETQ come from the germline V gene. Trimming cost V 1 base and J 8 bases; bases outside gene matches: 4. This CDR3 contains 14 residues. Variable domain in full (rest from reference TRBV5-1 and TRBJ1-4): KAGVTQTPRYLIKTRGQQVTLSCSPISGHRSVSWYQQTPGQGLQFLFEYFSETQRNKGNFPGRFSGRQFSNSRSEMNVSTLELGDSALYLCASSLTGGGEKLFFGSGTQLSVL.